This T cell receptor beta chain was recorded in a study of blood T cell repertoires in COVID-19. The ends lost 4 bases at V and 7 bases at J; junction bases unmatched: 9. CDR1 and CDR2 from the germline V gene are SNHLY and FYNNEI. This CDR3 contains 15 residues. TCRdb's table, derived via immunoSEQ multiplex PCR, lists solely in-frame clones and lacks some. The data show roughly 250,000 clones, roughly 88% seen once. Sequenced: PBMCs or T cells enriched from blood (not recorded which). The chain carries TRBV2 and TRBJ1-4; TRBD1 matches 7 bases. This TCR was sampled from a woman aged 40-49 years with acute COVID-19. The CDR3 loop is CASSARQGWSEKLFF. As DNA, the CDR3 is TGTGCCAGCAGTGCCCGACAGGGATGGTCTGAAAAACTGTTTTTT. Drawing the rest from reference TRBV2 and TRBJ1-4, the complete variable domain is EPEVTQTPSHQVTQMGQEVILRCVPISNHLYFYWYRQILGQKVEFLVSFYNNEISEKSEIFDDQFSVERPDGSNFTLKIRSTKLEDSAMYFCASSARQGWSEKLFFGSGTQLSVL.